The clone carrying this T cell receptor beta chain was recorded many times. Its specificity is unknown. These data originate in a study of CD8 T cells in ankylosing spondylitis. The V gene's germline CDR1 is DFQATT and CDR2 SNEGSKA (reference sequence). The CDR3 length is 14 residues. General study findings and limits: Reported data indicate significant enrichment of disease-linked clones within matched ankylosing spondylitis synovial fluid. Clones that were linked to disease were CD8+ and were relatively rare in peripheral blood. In ankylosing spondylitis blood, a motif of roughly eight highly homologous TCR beta variants appeared characteristic. Earlier studies detected some motif variants in reactive arthritis synovial fluid and blood.

Libraries for TCR beta were made by quantitative 5'-RACE with molecular barcodes. TCRdb analysed the 5' RACE reads with MiXCR anew, one entry per CDR3 protein. The sample lists 700,000 to 850,000 distinct CDR3 sequences; around 11% were seen once. The sequencing input was blood, either unsorted or a sorted T cell fraction (not recorded which). The receptor was derived from a male donor with ankylosing spondylitis. V usage is TRBV20-1 and J usage is TRBJ2-3, with 7 bases lining up with TRBD1. The CDR3 loop reads CTYRDRYNTDTQYF. The CDR3 DNA reads as TGCACTTACCGGGACAGATATAACACAGATACGCAGTATTTT.